What follows is one TCR beta chain and its context. What it binds is unknown. The data are from a study of OX40 agonist ivuxolimab in advanced cancers. Generated by immunoSEQ multiplex PCR, the TCRdb table keeps only in-frame clones and is missing some. Altogether 65,000 to 70,000 clones are present, 87% being singletons, with the ten largest covering roughly 2.5%. Blood sampling was done at baseline, cycle 4 day 1, and cycle 7 day 1. Germline CDR1 reads SEHNR; CDR2 reads FQNEAQ (reference sequence). Trimming removed 5 bases from V and 5 bases from J; junction bases left unmatched: 4. The CDR3 covers 15 residues. Study-wide points: Partial responders at 0.1-3.0 mg/kg had among the lowest clonal expansion. Expanded clones tended on average to be more numerous among CD8+ T cells than CD4+.

J is TRBJ2-1 and V is TRBV7-9; TRBD1 agrees at 12 bases. Specimen: CD4+ or CD8+ T cells sorted from blood, collected in a trial of the OX40 agonist ivuxolimab. The clonotype comes from an adult with an advanced solid tumor such as melanoma, head and neck, liver or kidney cancer. The CDR3 nucleotides are TGTGCCAGCAGCAAGGGACAGGGGGCGCACAATGAGCAGTTCTTC. Encoded protein: CASSKGQGAHNEQFF.